This T cell receptor (beta chain) was sequenced during a study of blood T cell repertoires in COVID-19. Study-wide background: Researchers got acute and convalescent COVID-19 samples from the United States, Italy and Spain. PBMCs, B-cell-depleted T cells, or T cells were the source of the cDNA or gDNA that made up the material.

The CDR3 contains 17 residues. With 1 base removed from V and 4 bases from J, the gap between germline ends came to 19 bases. CDR1 is SGHVS, CDR2 FQNEAQ, per germline. In the original processing: By means of reference gene primer amplification, nucleated cell counts were estimated. The data were produced by immunoSEQ multiplex PCR, yet TCRdb's version contains in-frame clones alone and is incomplete. The V and J calls and clone size were taken over from that table, and D and trimming were inferred from the DNA. The data show some 39,000 clones, with around nine tenths seen just once and more than 5.5% held by the top ten.

V gene TRBV7-8 combines with J gene TRBJ1-1; no clear D. The material sequenced was peripheral blood. This receptor was identified in a human donor in a cohort sampled during active COVID-19. DNA for the CDR3: TGTGCCAGCAGCTTAGGGACTTCAAGGCTATCGGGCACTGAAGCTTTCTTT. Residues: CASSLGTSRLSGTEAFF.